These 25 T cell receptor beta chains were all obtained from the same sample, sequenced in a study of regulatory T cells in long-lasting Graves disease. Arm-PCR of CDR3 regions and iRepertoire HTBI primers were the basis on which TCR beta libraries were built. TCRdb processed the multiplex PCR reads anew with MiXCR; each CDR3 protein has one entry. The sample holds approximately 350,000 distinct CDR3 sequences, approximately 10% seen once. Time point reported: newly diagnosed GD, antithyroid drugs for less than 3 months. Extracted RNA from PBMCs served as the source of the TCR library. The same data also went into a second study, on T cells in Graves' hyperthyroidism and ophthalmopathy.

This material consisted of peripheral blood mononuclear cells (PBMCs), taken at new diagnosis, from a patient treated with antithyroid drugs. Every receptor here comes from a woman under 30 with Graves disease.

This clonotype was recorded at least ten times. CDR3 in amino acids: CATSEGQGGRRVRRNTGELFF. CDR3 DNA: TGTGCCACTTCTGAGGGACAGGGTGGCCGACGGGTCAGGCGGAACACCGGGGAGCTGTTTTTT. This chain uses TRBV10-3 with TRBJ2-2, with 9 bases fitting TRBD1. V was pared by 10 bases and J by 1 base, with 25 bases of the junction left unmatched. From germline, CDR1 is ENHRY and CDR2 SYGVKD. CDR3 length: 21 amino acids.

This clonotype was seen repeatedly, ten times or more. The rearrangement joins TRBV30 to TRBJ1-5; D might be TRBD1 (5 bases). Trimming shortened V by 4 bases and J by 0 bases, and 10 bases separated the two germline ends. CDR1 is GTSNPN, CDR2 SVGIG, per germline (reference sequence). CDR3 length: 14 amino acids. DNA for the CDR3: TGTGCCTGGAACATTGGGGGTAGCAATCAGCCCCAGCATTTT. The encoded protein is CAWNIGGSNQPQHF.

Details on this clonotype: A read error is possible here, since a much larger clone lies one base away. The chain employs TRBV2 and TRBJ2-7; TRBD2 matches 13 bases. This CDR3 is 14 amino acids long. J was trimmed by 7 bases and V by 7 bases; bases with no gene match: 7. Germline V gene data show CDR1 as SNHLY and CDR2 as FYNNEI. The CDR3 DNA reads TGTGCCAGCAACGGACTAGCGGGAGCTTTTGAGCAGTACTTC. Protein: CASNGLAGAFEQYF.

V usage is TRBV7-2 and J usage is TRBJ2-5, with 12 bases aligning to TRBD2. The germline V gene encodes CDR1 SGHTA and CDR2 FQGNSA. The CDR3 is made up of 17 amino acids. V trimming: 3 bases; J trimming: 3 bases; junction bases outside the gene matches: 8. The DNA of the CDR3 is TGTGCCAGCAGCTTCCCGACTAGCGGGAGTTTTGAAGAGACCCAGTACTTC. Its protein is CASSFPTSGSFEETQYF.

This clonotype showed up many times. The V gene is TRBV19, the J gene TRBJ1-2; D not resolved. The V end lost 2 bases, the J end lost 1 base, and 14 bases lay between the germline ends. CDR3 length equals 16 residues. The germline CDR1 and CDR2 sequences are LNHDA and SQIVND (reference sequence). The CDR3 region is CASSIYHRTSNYGYTF. CDR3 in DNA: TGTGCCAGTAGTATATATCATCGGACGAGTAACTATGGCTACACCTTC.

This clonotype showed up many times. The rearrangement uses TRBV2 and TRBJ2-5; D remains ambiguous. V lost 4 bases, J lost 2 bases, and 8 bases lay in between. The germline CDR1 and CDR2 sequences are SNHLY and FYNNEI. This CDR3 has 13 residues. The CDR3 bases are TGTGCCAGCAGTGTGATGCAACAAGAGACCCAGTACTTC. Translating gives CASSVMQQETQYF.

This clonotype came up many times. The chain carries TRBV12-3 or TRBV12-4 and TRBJ2-3; D gene uncertain. The CDR3 is 14 residues long. V lost 6 bases, J lost 0 bases, and 10 bases lay in between. CDR3 sequence (DNA): TGTGCCAGCAGACAATTCACTAGCACAGATACGCAGTATTTT. Translating it yields CASRQFTSTDTQYF.

With regard to this clonotype: A much larger clone differs by one base, so this may be a read error. V usage is TRBV20-1 and J usage is TRBJ2-1, with 9 bases that match TRBD1. Germline values: CDR1 DFQATT, CDR2 SNEGSKA (reference sequence). The CDR3 length is 15 residues. Trimming at V came to 1 base and at J to 10 bases, leaving 11 bases not matched to a gene. The CDR3 bases are TGCAGTGCTAGAGTCTTGGGACAGGGACCCTACGAGCAGTTCTTC. Residues: CSARVLGQGPYEQFF.

This clonotype has just one count. CDR3 DNA: TGTGCCAGCAGCCCTTCCCCGGGACTAGCGGGAGTAACCGGGGAGCTGTTTTTT. Its protein is CASSPSPGLAGVTGELFF. The chain combines TRBV7-9 with TRBJ2-2, with TRBD2 matching over 14 bases. V lost 5 bases and J lost 5; bases outside the gene matches: 10. The length of the CDR3 is 18 residues. Germline values: CDR1 SEHNR, CDR2 FQNEAQ (reference sequence).

This clonotype showed up many times. V usage is TRBV12-3 or TRBV12-4 and J usage is TRBJ1-1; tentatively, D is TRBD1 (5 bases). With 5 bases removed from V and 5 bases from J, the gap between germline ends came to 24 bases. The length of the CDR3 is 17 residues. The CDR3 coding sequence is TGTGCCAGCAGTCATTACAGTGCCCAGAAGGGGCTGACTGAAGCTTTCTTT. The encoded protein is CASSHYSAQKGLTEAFF.

This clonotype occurred many times. This sequence joins TRBV12-3 or TRBV12-4 and TRBJ2-1; 8 nucleotides align to TRBD1. The CDR3 totals 17 residues. Unmatched junction bases numbered 12, after V lost 1 base and J lost 7 bases. The CDR3 region has the DNA TGTGCCAGCAGTTTAGGGTCGAGTACAGGGGGTCAAAATGAGCAGTTCTTC. Translated: CASSLGSSTGGQNEQFF.

This clonotype appeared many times. V is TRBV20-1 and J is TRBJ2-5; 8 bases line up with TRBD2. This CDR3 contains 16 residues. J lost 3 bases, V lost 5 bases, and 14 bases had no gene match. Germline lookup yields CDR1 DFQATT and CDR2 SNEGSKA (reference sequence). The CDR3 region has the DNA TGCAGTGCTCTGGGACTAAGCGGGAGATTAGAAGAGACCCAGTACTTC. It codes for CSALGLSGRLEETQYF.

This clonotype was recorded many times. The chain employs TRBV7-9 and TRBJ1-5; D unresolved. The CDR3 contains 13 residues. The germline gives CDR1 SEHNR, CDR2 FQNEAQ (reference sequence). V gave up 3 bases and J gave up 3 bases, with 6 bases separating them. The CDR3 DNA sequence: TGTGCCAGCAGCTTCGGTAACAATCAGCCCCAGCATTTT. It codes for CASSFGNNQPQHF.

This clonotype was seen ten or more times. V gene TRBV7-8 combines with J gene TRBJ2-1, with D unclear. This CDR3 spans 15 amino acids. Trimming cost V 4 bases and J 0 bases, with 10 bases left between them. Germline-derived CDR1 and CDR2 are SGHVS and FQNEAQ. The DNA of the CDR3 is TGTGCCAGCAGCTCCCTCTCAAGCTCCTACAATGAGCAGTTCTTC. Its protein is CASSSLSSSYNEQFF.

CDR3 in DNA: TGCAGTGTGGCGGGGAGGACAGGGTCAATTAACTATGGCTACACCTTC. Translated: CSVAGRTGSINYGYTF. The V call is TRBV20-1, the J call TRBJ1-2; 8 nucleotides agree with TRBD1. Germline loops: CDR1 DFQATT, CDR2 SNEGSKA (reference sequence). The J segment lost 1 base and the V segment lost 7 bases, leaving 14 bases of the junction unmatched. The CDR3 covers 16 residues.

This clonotype was seen a few times. The V call is TRBV30, the J call TRBJ2-2; TRBD2 aligns across 11 bases. V gave up 3 bases and J gave up 4 bases; unmatched junction bases: 10. The germline V gene has CDR1 GTSNPN and CDR2 SVGIG (reference sequence). The CDR3 runs to 17 residues. The CDR3 DNA sequence: TGTGCCTGGAGCGAAATAAGAACTAGCGGGAGCACCGGGGAGCTGTTTTTT. This encodes CAWSEIRTSGSTGELFF.

This clonotype appeared many times. This chain uses TRBV6-1 with TRBJ2-7, with 7 bases that match TRBD2. The CDR3 is made up of 15 amino acids. The V segment lost 6 bases and the J segment 2 bases; nucleotides outside the gene matches: 10. The germline V gene has CDR1 MNHNS and CDR2 SASEGT. CDR3 nucleotide sequence: TGTGCCAGCAGCCTAGGACTAGTCGGGACCTACGAGCAGTACTTC. Translating gives CASSLGLVGTYEQYF.

There are many counts of this clonotype. The V and J genes are TRBV10-3 and TRBJ2-6, with 7 bases fitting TRBD2. V lost 2 bases and J lost 0; bases outside the gene matches: 4. CDR1 ENHRY and CDR2 SYGVKD come from the germline V gene. The CDR3 has 17 amino acids. The CDR3 region is CAISEKGGDSGANVLTF. In DNA form, the CDR3 reads TGTGCCATCAGTGAGAAGGGAGGGGACTCTGGGGCCAACGTCCTGACTTTC.

This clonotype occurred many times. This sequence joins TRBV30 and TRBJ1-2; possibly TRBD1 for D (5 bases). Trimming shortened V by 2 bases and J by 3 bases, and 19 bases separated the two germline ends. This CDR3 has 16 residues. Germline CDR1 reads GTSNPN; CDR2 reads SVGIG (reference sequence). CDR3 bases: TGTGCCTGGAGTCCGTCGAGTAAGGGAGGGGACTATGGCTACACCTTC. It translates to CAWSPSSKGGDYGYTF. Full variable domain (missing parts from reference TRBV30 and TRBJ1-2): SQTIHQWPATLVQPVGSPLSLECTVEGTSNPNLYWYRQAAGRGLQLLFYSVGIGQISSEVPQNLSASRPQDRQFILSSKKLLLSDSGFYLCAWSPSSKGGDYGYTFGSGTRLTVV.

A note on this clonotype: Given a far larger clone just one base away, this is likely a sequencing read error. The rearrangement links TRBV7-8 to TRBJ2-3; D unclear. The J call may not be correct, given that the DNA end is closer to TRBJ2-7. Germline V lookup: CDR1 SGHVS, CDR2 FQNEAQ. The CDR3 length is 15 residues. CDR3 in DNA: TGTGCCAGCAGCTTAACTGGCGAAAGCTCCTACGAGCAGTACTTC. Its translation: CASSLTGESSYEQYF.

This clonotype was seen ten or more times. The chain joins TRBV6-2 or TRBV6-3 to TRBJ2-7; TRBD1 matches 10 bases. V lost 2 bases to trimming and J lost 5 bases; unmatched junction nucleotides: 6. The CDR3 totals 15 residues. The germline CDR1 and CDR2 sequences are MNHEY and SVGEGT. The CDR3 DNA reads as TGTGCCAGCAGTTACGACAGGGGGCGCGTCGACGAGCAGTACGTC. This sequence encodes CASSYDRGRVDEQYV.

This clonotype was observed many times. This chain uses TRBV7-2 with TRBJ2-3, with no clear D. The V gene's germline CDR1 is SGHTA and CDR2 FQGNSA. The length of the CDR3 is 13 residues. Trimming stripped 3 bases from V and 1 base from J, with 5 bases between. The CDR3 reads CASSLERTDTQYF. As DNA, the CDR3 is TGTGCCAGCAGCTTGGAACGCACAGATACGCAGTATTTT.

This clonotype was observed a handful of times. The rearrangement links TRBV9 to TRBJ2-3; D ambiguous. V was trimmed by 0 bases and J by 0 bases, leaving 5 bases between them. This CDR3 spans 14 amino acids. CDR1 and CDR2 from the germline V gene are SGDLS and YYNGEE. DNA of the CDR3: TGTGCCAGCAGCGTAGAGAGCAGCACAGATACGCAGTATTTT. Protein sequence: CASSVESSTDTQYF.

At least ten counts were recorded for this clonotype. V gene TRBV20-1 combines with J gene TRBJ2-7, with D perhaps matching TRBD1 (5 bases). The CDR3 extends over 13 amino acids. The germline V and J ends were trimmed by 5 bases and 5 bases, with 16 bases remaining between them. CDR1 is DFQATT, CDR2 SNEGSKA, per germline (reference sequence). CDR3 region: CSAGSLRVHEQYF. As DNA, the CDR3 is TGCAGTGCTGGCTCCCTCAGGGTCCACGAGCAGTACTTC.

This clonotype was counted ten times or more. The gene calls are TRBV28 and TRBJ2-5, with 14 bases aligning to TRBD2. Germline trimming cut 2 bases from V and 4 bases from J; bases unmatched to any gene: 9. The germline CDR1 and CDR2 sequences are MDHEN and SYDVKM. The CDR3 spans 18 residues. The CDR3 spells CASSLPGLAGVIGETQYF. The CDR3, as DNA: TGTGCCAGCAGTTTACCGGGACTAGCGGGAGTAATCGGAGAGACCCAGTACTTC.